The next 14 T cell receptor beta chains were all read from a single sample in a study of T cells in Graves' hyperthyroidism and ophthalmopathy. RNA transcripts provided the source from which TCR beta CDR3 regions were amplified. The TCR CDR3 first-round RT-PCR relied on the HTBI primer set. TCRdb re-analysed the multiplex PCR reads in MiXCR, keeping a single row per CDR3 protein. The table shows 600,000 to 650,000 distinct CDR3 sequences, with about 17% occurring only once. Sequencing was done on a sample of blood. Receptors originate from a woman aged 30 to 39 with Graves' hyperthyroidism.

The V gene is TRBV20-1, the J gene TRBJ2-1; the D is unclear. Trimming shortened V by 0 bases and J by 5 bases, and 17 bases separated the two germline ends. This CDR3 spans 16 amino acids. CDR1 and CDR2 (germline): DFQATT, SNEGSKA (reference sequence). DNA of the CDR3: TGCAGTGCTAGAGATTATGGAGACGTTCGCGACAATGAGCAGTTCTTC. Amino acid sequence: CSARDYGDVRDNEQFF.

This clonotype was observed many times. The rearrangement uses TRBV28 and TRBJ1-2, with unresolved D. Trimming took off 5 bases at V and 4 bases at J, with 11 bases between the two ends. Germline assignment: CDR1 MDHEN and CDR2 SYDVKM. The CDR3 runs 13 residues. The CDR3 sequence is CASSPPTSYGYTF. In DNA form, the CDR3 reads TGTGCCAGCAGTCCTCCGACGAGCTATGGCTACACCTTC.

The table lists this clonotype with many counts. V usage is TRBV10-3 and J usage is TRBJ2-5; possible D gene TRBD2, 5 bases. V lost 10 bases to trimming and J lost 1 base, with 10 bases between them. The germline V gene encodes CDR1 ENHRY and CDR2 SYGVKD. CDR3 length: 12 amino acids. The chain's CDR3 is CATGVSQETQYF. The CDR3 nucleotides read TGTGCCACCGGGGTCTCCCAAGAGACCCAGTACTTC.

This clonotype appeared many times. The chain recombines TRBV11-2 with TRBJ2-5; TRBD1 agrees at 10 bases. V lost 5 bases, J lost 7 bases, and 7 bases stayed unmatched. The CDR3 runs 14 residues. Germline assignment: CDR1 SGHAT and CDR2 FQNNGV. This chain's CDR3 is CASSPGQGTGTQYF. For the CDR3, the DNA is TGTGCCAGCAGCCCGGGACAGGGGACGGGGACCCAGTACTTC. Full variable domain (rest looked up from reference TRBV11-2 and TRBJ2-5): EAGVAQSPRYKIIEKRQSVAFWCNPISGHATLYWYQQILGQGPKLLIQFQNNGVVDDSQLPKDRFSAERLKGVDSTLKIQPAKLEDSAVYLCASSPGQGTGTQYFGPGTRLLVL.

The V call is TRBV28, the J call TRBJ1-2; 8 nucleotides line up with TRBD1. Looked up from germline, CDR1 is MDHEN and CDR2 is SYDVKM. This CDR3 spans 15 amino acids. V shed 5 bases, J shed 3 bases, and the junction held 8 bases outside the gene matches. CDR3 residues: CASSGYPGQDYGYTF. The CDR3 region has the DNA TGTGCCAGCAGTGGATATCCGGGACAGGACTATGGCTACACCTTC.

V is TRBV11-2 and J is TRBJ2-5; TRBD2 agrees at 7 bases. This CDR3 spans 16 amino acids. Germline trimming cut 0 bases from V and 1 base from J; bases unmatched to any gene: 5. CDR1 is SGHAT and CDR2 is FQNNGV in the germline V gene. The CDR3 DNA reads TGTGCCAGCAGCTTAGATATGGCTAGCGGCCAAGAGACCCAGTACTTC. It translates to CASSLDMASGQETQYF. The variable domain in full, completed from reference TRBV11-2 and TRBJ2-5, reads EAGVAQSPRYKIIEKRQSVAFWCNPISGHATLYWYQQILGQGPKLLIQFQNNGVVDDSQLPKDRFSAERLKGVDSTLKIQPAKLEDSAVYLCASSLDMASGQETQYFGPGTRLLVL.

This clonotype appeared many times. J is TRBJ2-1 and V is TRBV11-3; D might be TRBD2 (6 bases). The length of the CDR3 is 16 residues. Trimming shortened V by 1 base and J by 5 bases, and 15 bases separated the two germline ends. Looked up from germline, CDR1 is SGHNT and CDR2 is YENEEA. The CDR3 protein is CASSLGVGRGDNEQFF. The DNA of the CDR3 is TGTGCCAGCAGCTTAGGAGTCGGGAGAGGGGACAATGAGCAGTTCTTC.

The V and J genes are TRBV30 and TRBJ2-3; TRBD1 aligns across 9 bases. The CDR3 contains 15 residues. Germline V lookup: CDR1 GTSNPN, CDR2 SVGIG (reference sequence). Trimming removed 4 bases from V and 3 bases from J; junction bases left unmatched: 8. The CDR3 protein is CAWNRGQGVTDTQYF. The CDR3 DNA is TGTGCCTGGAACCGGGGACAGGGTGTAACAGATACGCAGTATTTT.

Ten or more counts support this clonotype. The chain employs TRBV20-1 and TRBJ2-7; 12 positions agree with TRBD2. The CDR3 has 16 amino acids. The V gene's germline CDR1 is DFQATT and CDR2 SNEGSKA (reference sequence). V gave up 5 bases and J gave up 1 base; unmatched junction bases: 9. CDR3 loop: CSAGRTSGTLSYEQYF. The DNA for the CDR3 is TGCAGTGCTGGGCGGACTAGCGGGACATTGTCCTACGAGCAGTACTTC.

As to this clonotype: A single base separates this from a much larger clone, so it may be a read error. The chain links TRBV6-1 to TRBJ2-2; 13 bases agree with TRBD2. In germline, CDR1 is MNHNS, CDR2 SASEGT. The CDR3 consists of 15 residues. CDR3 region: CASRLAGGITWELFF. Here the CDR3 DNA reads TGTGCCAGCAGACTAGCGGGAGGGATCACCTGGGAGCTGTTTTTT.

This clonotype was recorded at least ten times. V gene TRBV7-9 combines with J gene TRBJ2-3, with D possibly TRBD1 on 5 matching bases. Trimming took off 1 base at V and 0 bases at J, with 8 bases between the two ends. CDR1 is SEHNR, CDR2 FQNEAQ, per germline (reference sequence). This CDR3 spans 15 amino acids. CDR3 bases: TGTGCCAGCAGCTTAGGGACACGCAGCACAGATACGCAGTATTTT. It yields the protein CASSLGTRSTDTQYF.

The chain has TRBV6-1 and TRBJ2-7; possible D gene TRBD1, 6 bases. The V and J ends lost 8 bases and 5 bases respectively, with 16 bases between them. CDR3 length equals 13 residues. The germline gives CDR1 MNHNS, CDR2 SASEGT. CDR3 loop: CASAGTSSNEQYF. The CDR3 DNA reads as TGTGCCAGCGCCGGGACATCCTCAAACGAGCAGTACTTC.

This clonotype was observed many times. This chain uses TRBV7-2 with TRBJ2-7; D perhaps matches TRBD1 (5 bases). Germline V gene sequence: CDR1 SGHTA, CDR2 FQGNSA. The CDR3 has 15 amino acids. V was cut by 5 bases and J by 5 bases, with 19 bases left in between. In DNA form, the CDR3 reads TGTGCCAGCAGCCCCAGTGGCTCAGGGTTCGACGAGCAGTACTTC. It translates to CASSPSGSGFDEQYF.

This clonotype was found many times. This chain uses TRBV6-5 with TRBJ2-7, with 15 bases that match TRBD2. CDR1 is MNHEY, CDR2 SVGAGI, per germline. The CDR3 loop spans 16 amino acids. The V gene end was trimmed by 2 bases and the J gene end by 7 bases; junction bases not matched to a gene: 6. Written as DNA, the CDR3 is TGTGCCAGCAGTTACGGACTAGCGGGAGGGCCGGGGGAGCAGTACTTC. It translates to CASSYGLAGGPGEQYF.